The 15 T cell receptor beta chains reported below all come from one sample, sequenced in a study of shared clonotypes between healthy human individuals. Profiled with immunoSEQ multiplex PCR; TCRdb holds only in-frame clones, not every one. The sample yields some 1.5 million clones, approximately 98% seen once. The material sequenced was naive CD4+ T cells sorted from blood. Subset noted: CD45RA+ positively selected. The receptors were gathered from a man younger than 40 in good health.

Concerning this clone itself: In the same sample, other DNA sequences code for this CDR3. The CDR3 loop is CASSEAGGGNQPQHF. CDR3 DNA sequence: TGTGCCAGCAGTGAAGCAGGAGGGGGCAATCAGCCCCAGCATTTT. The V call is TRBV6-1, the J call TRBJ1-5, with D possibly being TRBD1 (5 bases). The CDR3 is 15 amino acids. Germline V gene data show CDR1 as MNHNS and CDR2 as SASEGT. The V and J ends lost 0 bases and 2 bases respectively, with 8 bases between them.

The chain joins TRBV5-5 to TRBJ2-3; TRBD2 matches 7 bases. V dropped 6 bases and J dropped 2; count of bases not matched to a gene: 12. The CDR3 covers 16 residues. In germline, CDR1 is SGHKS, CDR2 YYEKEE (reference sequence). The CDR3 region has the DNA TGTGCCAGCACCCCCTTTTCTAGCGGTCCCACAGATACGCAGTATTTT. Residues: CASTPFSSGPTDTQYF.

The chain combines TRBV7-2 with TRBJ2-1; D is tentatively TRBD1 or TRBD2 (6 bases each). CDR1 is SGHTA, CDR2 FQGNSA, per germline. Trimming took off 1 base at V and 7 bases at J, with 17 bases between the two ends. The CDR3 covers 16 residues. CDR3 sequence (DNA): TGTGCCAGCAGCTTAGTGGGGGGCGCAGTTGGGAATGAGCAGTTCTTC. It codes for CASSLVGGAVGNEQFF.

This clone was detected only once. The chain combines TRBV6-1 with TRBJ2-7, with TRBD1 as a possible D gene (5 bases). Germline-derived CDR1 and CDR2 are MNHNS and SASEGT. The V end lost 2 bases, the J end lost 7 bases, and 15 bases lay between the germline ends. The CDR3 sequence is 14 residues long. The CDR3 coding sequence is TGTGCCAGCAGTGAATCCGGACACCTTTTTGAGCAGTACTTC. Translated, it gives CASSESGHLFEQYF.

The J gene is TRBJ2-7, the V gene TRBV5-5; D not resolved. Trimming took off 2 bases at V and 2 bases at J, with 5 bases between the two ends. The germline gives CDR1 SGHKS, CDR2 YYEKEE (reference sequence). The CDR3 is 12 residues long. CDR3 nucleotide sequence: TGTGCCAGCAGCTTCATAACCTACGAGCAGTACTTC. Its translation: CASSFITYEQYF.

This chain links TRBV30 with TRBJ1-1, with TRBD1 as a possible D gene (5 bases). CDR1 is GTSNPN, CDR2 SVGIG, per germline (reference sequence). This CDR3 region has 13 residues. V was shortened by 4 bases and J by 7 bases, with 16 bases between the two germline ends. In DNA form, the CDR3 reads TGTGCCTGGACCGGAGGCAGGGCGCATGAAGCTTTCTTT. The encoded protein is CAWTGGRAHEAFF.

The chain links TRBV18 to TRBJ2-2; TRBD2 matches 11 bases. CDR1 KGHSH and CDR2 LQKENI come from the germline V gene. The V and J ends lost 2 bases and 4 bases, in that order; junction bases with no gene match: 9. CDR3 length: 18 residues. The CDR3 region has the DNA TGTGCCAGCTCACCAAATGAAGCGGGACTAGCGGTCACCGGGGAGCTGTTTTTT. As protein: CASSPNEAGLAVTGELFF. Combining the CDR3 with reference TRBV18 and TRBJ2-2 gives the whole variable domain NAGVMQNPRHLVRRRGQEARLRCSPMKGHSHVYWYRQLPEEGLKFMVYLQKENIIDESGMPKERFSAEFPKEGPSILRIQQVVRGDSAAYFCASSPNEAGLAVTGELFFGEGSRLTVL.

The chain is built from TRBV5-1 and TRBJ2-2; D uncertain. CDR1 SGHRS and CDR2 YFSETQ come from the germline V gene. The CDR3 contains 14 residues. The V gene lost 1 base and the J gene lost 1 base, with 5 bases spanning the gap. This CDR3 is CASSLRVNTGELFF. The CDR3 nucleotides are TGCGCCAGCAGCTTGCGGGTGAACACCGGGGAGCTGTTTTTT. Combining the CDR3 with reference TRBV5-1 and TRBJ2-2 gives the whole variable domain KAGVTQTPRYLIKTRGQQVTLSCSPISGHRSVSWYQQTPGQGLQFLFEYFSETQRNKGNFPGRFSGRQFSNSRSEMNVSTLELGDSALYLCASSLRVNTGELFFGEGSRLTVL.

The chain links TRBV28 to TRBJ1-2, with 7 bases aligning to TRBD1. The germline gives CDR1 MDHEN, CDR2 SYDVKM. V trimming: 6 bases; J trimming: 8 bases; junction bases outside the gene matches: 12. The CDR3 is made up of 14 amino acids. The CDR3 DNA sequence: TGTGCCAGCAGCAAACCGGGGACAGTATTCGGCTACACCTTC. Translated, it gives CASSKPGTVFGYTF.

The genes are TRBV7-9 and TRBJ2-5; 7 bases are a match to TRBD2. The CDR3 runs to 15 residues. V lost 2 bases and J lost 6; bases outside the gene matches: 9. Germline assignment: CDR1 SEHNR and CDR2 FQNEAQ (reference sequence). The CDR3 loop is CASSLYPGREQTQYF. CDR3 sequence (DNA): TGTGCCAGCAGCTTATACCCTGGGCGGGAGCAGACCCAGTACTTC.

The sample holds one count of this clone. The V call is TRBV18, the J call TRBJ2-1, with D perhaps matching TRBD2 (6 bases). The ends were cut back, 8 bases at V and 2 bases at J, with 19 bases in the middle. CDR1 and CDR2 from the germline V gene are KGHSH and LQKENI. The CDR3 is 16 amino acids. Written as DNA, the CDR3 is TGTGCCAGCGGTAGGCTTAGCGGTAGGGCCTACAATGAGCAGTTCTTC. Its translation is CASGRLSGRAYNEQFF.

This CDR3 is CASSQGAGAPYNEQFF. CDR3 sequence (DNA): TGTGCCAGCAGCCAAGGGGCGGGAGCTCCCTACAATGAGCAGTTCTTC. The chain has TRBV5-4 and TRBJ2-1; 7 nucleotides agree with TRBD2. The CDR3 is 16 amino acids. Unmatched junction bases numbered 9, after V lost 4 bases and J lost 2 bases. CDR1 is SGHNT and CDR2 is YYREEE in the germline V gene (reference sequence).

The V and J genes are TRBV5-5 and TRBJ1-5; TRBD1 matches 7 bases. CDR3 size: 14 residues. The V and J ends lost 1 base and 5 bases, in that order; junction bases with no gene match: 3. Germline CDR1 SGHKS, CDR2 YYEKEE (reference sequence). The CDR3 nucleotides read TGTGCCAGCAGCTTGCGACAGGGCGATCAGCCCCAGCATTTT. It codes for CASSLRQGDQPQHF. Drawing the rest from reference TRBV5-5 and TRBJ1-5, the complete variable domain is DAGVTQSPTHLIKTRGQQVTLRCSPISGHKSVSWYQQVLGQGPQFIFQYYEKEERGRGNFPDRFSARQFPNYSSELNVNALLLGDSALYLCASSLRQGDQPQHFGDGTRLSIL.

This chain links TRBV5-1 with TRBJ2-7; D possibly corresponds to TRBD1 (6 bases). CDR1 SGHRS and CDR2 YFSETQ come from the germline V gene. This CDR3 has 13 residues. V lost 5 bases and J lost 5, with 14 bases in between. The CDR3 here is CASSSQGSDEQYF. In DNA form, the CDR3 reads TGCGCCAGCAGTAGCCAGGGGTCTGACGAGCAGTACTTC.

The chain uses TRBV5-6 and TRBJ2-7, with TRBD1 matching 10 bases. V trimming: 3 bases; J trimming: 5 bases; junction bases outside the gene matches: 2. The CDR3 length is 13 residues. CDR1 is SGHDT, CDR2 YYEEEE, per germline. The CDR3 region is CASSSTGGNEQYF. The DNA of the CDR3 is TGTGCCAGCAGCTCGACAGGGGGCAACGAGCAGTACTTC.